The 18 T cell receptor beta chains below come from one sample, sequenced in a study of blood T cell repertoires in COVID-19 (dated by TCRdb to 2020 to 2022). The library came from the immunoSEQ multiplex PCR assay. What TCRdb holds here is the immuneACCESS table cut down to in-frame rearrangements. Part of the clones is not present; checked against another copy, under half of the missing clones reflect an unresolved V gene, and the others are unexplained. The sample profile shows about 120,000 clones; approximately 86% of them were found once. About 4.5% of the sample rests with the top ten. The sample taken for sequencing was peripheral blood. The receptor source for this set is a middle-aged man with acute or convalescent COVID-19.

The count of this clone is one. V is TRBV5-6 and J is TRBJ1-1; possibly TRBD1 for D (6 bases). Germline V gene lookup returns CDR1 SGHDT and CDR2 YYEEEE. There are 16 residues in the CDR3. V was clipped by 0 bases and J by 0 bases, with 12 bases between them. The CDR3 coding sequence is TGTGCCAGCAGCTTGGTTGCAGGGGCCATGAACACTGAAGCTTTCTTT. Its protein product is CASSLVAGAMNTEAFF.

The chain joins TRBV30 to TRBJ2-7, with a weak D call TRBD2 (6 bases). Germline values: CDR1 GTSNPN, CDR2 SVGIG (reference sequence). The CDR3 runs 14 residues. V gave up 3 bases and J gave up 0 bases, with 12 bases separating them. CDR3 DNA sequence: TGTGCCTGGAGACGACGGGGGAGCTCCTACGAGCAGTACTTC. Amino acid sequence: CAWRRRGSSYEQYF. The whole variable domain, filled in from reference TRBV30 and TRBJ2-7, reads SQTIHQWPATLVQPVGSPLSLECTVEGTSNPNLYWYRQAAGRGLQLLFYSVGIGQISSEVPQNLSASRPQDRQFILSSKKLLLSDSGFYLCAWRRRGSSYEQYFGPGTRLTVT.

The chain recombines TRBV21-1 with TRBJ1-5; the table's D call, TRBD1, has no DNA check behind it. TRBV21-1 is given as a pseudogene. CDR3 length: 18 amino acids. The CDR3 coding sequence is TGTGCCAGCACCTGCGACAGGGGGCCTAACCCTAGCAATCAGCCCCAGCATTTT. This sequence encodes CASTCDRGPNPSNQPQHF.

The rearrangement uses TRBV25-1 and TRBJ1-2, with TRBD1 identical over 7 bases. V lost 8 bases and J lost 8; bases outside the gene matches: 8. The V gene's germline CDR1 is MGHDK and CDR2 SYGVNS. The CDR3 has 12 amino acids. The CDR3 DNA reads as TGTGCCAGCTACAGACAGGGTCAGGGCTACACCTTC. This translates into CASYRQGQGYTF.

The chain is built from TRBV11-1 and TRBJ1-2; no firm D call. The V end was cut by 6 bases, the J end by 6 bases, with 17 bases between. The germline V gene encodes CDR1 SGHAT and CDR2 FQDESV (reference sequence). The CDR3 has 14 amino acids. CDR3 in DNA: TGTGCCAGCAGGAAGGACGGGAATATCAATGGCTACACCTTC. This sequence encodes CASRKDGNINGYTF.

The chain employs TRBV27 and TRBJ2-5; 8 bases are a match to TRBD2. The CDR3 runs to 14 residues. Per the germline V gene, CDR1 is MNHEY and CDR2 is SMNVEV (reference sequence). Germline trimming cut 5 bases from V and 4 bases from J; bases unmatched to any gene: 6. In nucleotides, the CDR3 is TGTGCCAGCAGTCCGGGACTAGGGCGAGAGACCCAGTACTTC. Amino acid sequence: CASSPGLGRETQYF.

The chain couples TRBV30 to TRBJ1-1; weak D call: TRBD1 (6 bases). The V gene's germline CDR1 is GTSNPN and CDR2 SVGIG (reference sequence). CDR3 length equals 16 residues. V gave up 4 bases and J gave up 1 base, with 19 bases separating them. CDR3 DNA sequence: TGTGCCTGGACGAACCCGGTGGACAGAGCGAACACTGAAGCTTTCTTT. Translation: CAWTNPVDRANTEAFF.

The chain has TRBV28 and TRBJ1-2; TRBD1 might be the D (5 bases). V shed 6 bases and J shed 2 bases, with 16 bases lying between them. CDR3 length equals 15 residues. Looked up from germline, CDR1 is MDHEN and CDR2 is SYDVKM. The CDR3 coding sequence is TGTGCCAGCAGCCCGCTCGGGGGTGGCAACTATGGCTACACCTTC. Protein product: CASSPLGGGNYGYTF.

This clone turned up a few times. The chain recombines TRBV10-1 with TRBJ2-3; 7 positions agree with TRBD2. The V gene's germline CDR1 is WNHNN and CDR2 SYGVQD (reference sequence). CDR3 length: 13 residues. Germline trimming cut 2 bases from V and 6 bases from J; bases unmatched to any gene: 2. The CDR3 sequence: CASSENSGDTQYF. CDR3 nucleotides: TGCGCCAGCAGTGAGAATAGCGGGGATACGCAGTATTTT.

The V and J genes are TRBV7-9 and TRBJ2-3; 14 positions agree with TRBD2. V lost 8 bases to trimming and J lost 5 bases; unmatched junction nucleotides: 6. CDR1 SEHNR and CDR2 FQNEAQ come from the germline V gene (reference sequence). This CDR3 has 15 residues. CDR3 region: CASGTSGSGGDTQYF. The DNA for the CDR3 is TGTGCCAGCGGGACTAGCGGGAGCGGTGGAGATACGCAGTATTTT.

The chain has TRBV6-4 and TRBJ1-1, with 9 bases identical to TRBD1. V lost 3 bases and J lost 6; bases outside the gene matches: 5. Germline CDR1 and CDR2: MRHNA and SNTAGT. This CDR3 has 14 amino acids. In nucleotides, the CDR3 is TGTGCCAGCAGTGAGACAGGGGGGACGTCTGAAGCTTTCTTT. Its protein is CASSETGGTSEAFF.

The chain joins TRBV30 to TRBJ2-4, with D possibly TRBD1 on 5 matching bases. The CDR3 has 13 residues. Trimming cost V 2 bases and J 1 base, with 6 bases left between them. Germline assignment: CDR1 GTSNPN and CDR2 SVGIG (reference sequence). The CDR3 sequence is CAWSKGAKNIQYF. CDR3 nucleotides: TGTGCCTGGAGTAAGGGGGCCAAAAACATTCAGTACTTC.

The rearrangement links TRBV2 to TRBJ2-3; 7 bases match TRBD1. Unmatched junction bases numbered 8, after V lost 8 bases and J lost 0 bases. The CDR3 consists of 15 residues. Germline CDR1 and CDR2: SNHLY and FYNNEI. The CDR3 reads CASEGQSFSTDTQYF. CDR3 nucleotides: TGTGCCAGCGAGGGACAGTCCTTTAGCACAGATACGCAGTATTTT.

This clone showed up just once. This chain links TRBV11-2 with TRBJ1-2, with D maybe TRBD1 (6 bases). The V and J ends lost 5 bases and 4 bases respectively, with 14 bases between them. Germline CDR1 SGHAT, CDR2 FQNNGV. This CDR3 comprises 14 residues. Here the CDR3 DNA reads TGTGCCAGCAGCCCATTACAGGGTGGCTATGGCTACACCTTC. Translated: CASSPLQGGYGYTF.

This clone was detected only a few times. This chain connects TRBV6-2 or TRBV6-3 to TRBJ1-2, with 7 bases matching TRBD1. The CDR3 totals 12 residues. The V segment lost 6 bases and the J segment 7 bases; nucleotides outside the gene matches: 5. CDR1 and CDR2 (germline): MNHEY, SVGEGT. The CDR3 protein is CASSTTGTGYTF. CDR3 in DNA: TGTGCCAGCAGCACGACAGGGACTGGCTACACCTTC.

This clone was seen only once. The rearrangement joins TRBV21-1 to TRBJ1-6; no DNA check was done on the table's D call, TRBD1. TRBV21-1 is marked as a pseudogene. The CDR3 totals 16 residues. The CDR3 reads CASSTRDRGIEAPLHF. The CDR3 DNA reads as TGTGCCAGCAGCACCCGGGACAGGGGTATTGAGGCACCCCTCCACTTT.

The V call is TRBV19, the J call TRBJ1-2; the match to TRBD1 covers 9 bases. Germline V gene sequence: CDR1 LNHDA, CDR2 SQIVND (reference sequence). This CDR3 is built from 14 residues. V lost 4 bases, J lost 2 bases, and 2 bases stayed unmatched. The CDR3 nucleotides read TGTGCCAGTAGTAGAGGGACAGGGAACTATGGCTACACCTTC. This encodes CASSRGTGNYGYTF.

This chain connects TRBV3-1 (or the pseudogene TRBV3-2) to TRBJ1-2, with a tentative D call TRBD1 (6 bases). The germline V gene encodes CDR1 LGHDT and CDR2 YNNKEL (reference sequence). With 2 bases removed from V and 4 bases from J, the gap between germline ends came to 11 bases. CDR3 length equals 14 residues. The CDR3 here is CASSQQGSSYGYTF. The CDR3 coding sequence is TGTGCCAGCAGCCAACAGGGGTCGTCCTATGGCTACACCTTC.